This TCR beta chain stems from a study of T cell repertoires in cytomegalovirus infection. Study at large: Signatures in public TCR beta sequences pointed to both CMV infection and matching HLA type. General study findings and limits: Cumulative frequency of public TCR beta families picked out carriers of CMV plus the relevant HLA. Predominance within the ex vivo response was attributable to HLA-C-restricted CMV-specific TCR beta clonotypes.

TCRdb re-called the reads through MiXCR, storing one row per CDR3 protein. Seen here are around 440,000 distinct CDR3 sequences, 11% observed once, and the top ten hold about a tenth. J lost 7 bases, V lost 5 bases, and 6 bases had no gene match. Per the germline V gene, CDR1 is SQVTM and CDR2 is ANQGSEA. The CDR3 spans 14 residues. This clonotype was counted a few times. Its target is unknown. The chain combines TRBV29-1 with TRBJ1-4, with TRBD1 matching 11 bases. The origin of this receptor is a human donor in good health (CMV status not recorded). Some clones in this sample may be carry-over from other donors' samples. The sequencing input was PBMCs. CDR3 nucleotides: TGCAGCGTTCGACGGGGGACAGGGGGTGAAAAACTGTTTTTT. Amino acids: CSVRRGTGGEKLFF. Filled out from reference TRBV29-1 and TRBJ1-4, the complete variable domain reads SAVISQKPSRDICQRGTSLTIQCQVDSQVTMMFWYRQQPGQSLTLIATANQGSEATYESGFVIDKFPISRPNLTFSTLTVSNMSPEDSSIYLCSVRRGTGGEKLFFGSGTQLSVL.